The 2 T cell receptor beta chains given below trace back to one sample, sequenced in a study of glioma-infiltrating T cells. The iRepertoire nested amplicon-rescue multiplex PCR amplified TCR alpha and beta CDR3s from RNA. TCRdb reprocessed the multiplex PCR reads with MiXCR, giving one entry per CDR3 protein. Of about 22,000 distinct CDR3 sequences in the sample, around 23% were seen once. Sequencing input: glioma tissue, nonneoplastic brain tissue, or PBMCs (not recorded which). Receptors were obtained from a human donor with low-grade glioma or glioblastoma, undergoing nonglioma brain surgery, or in good health (not recorded which).

This clonotype has only a few counts. This chain uses TRBV19 with TRBJ2-1; 9 nucleotides match TRBD1. V dropped 6 bases and J dropped 7; count of bases not matched to a gene: 7. In germline, CDR1 is LNHDA, CDR2 SQIVND (reference sequence). This CDR3 is built from 14 residues. The CDR3 region has the DNA TGTGCCAGTAGCGTACAGGGGGCGCGGAATGAGCAGTTCTTC. Its translation is CASSVQGARNEQFF.

This clonotype was detected many times. The chain carries TRBV6-1 and TRBJ1-5, with D hard to call. The CDR3 covers 15 residues. The V end lost 5 bases, the J end lost 1 base, and 12 bases lay between the germline ends. Germline CDR1 is MNHNS and CDR2 is SASEGT. CDR3 protein: CASSYDIWSNQPQHF. In DNA, the CDR3 is TGTGCCAGCAGTTATGACATCTGGAGCAATCAGCCCCAGCATTTT.